The rows below give T cell receptor beta chains drawn from one sample of a study of OX40 agonist ivuxolimab in advanced cancers. TCRdb's copy holds only in-frame clones and misses some; the assay was immunoSEQ multiplex PCR. The sample consists of about 70,000 clones, 90% to 95% of them appearing once. The sequencing used CD4+ or CD8+ T cells sorted from blood, collected in a trial of the OX40 agonist ivuxolimab. The receptors here all came from an adult with an advanced solid tumor such as melanoma, head and neck, liver or kidney cancer. Both conserved end residues are part of each CDR3. D genes are given only for firm matches. Clone size appears in some rows only: once, few, many, or a class for an expanded clone.

clone size,D gene,V gene,J gene,CDR3 DNA,CDR3 protein
.,.,TRBV4-2,TRBJ2-3,TGTGCCAGCAGCCCGAGCCAGGGGTCTGGAGATACGCAGTATTTT,CASSPSQGSGDTQYF
.,.,TRBV27,TRBJ1-2,TGTGCCAGCAGTTACTCAGAAGGGTGGGGGAGGTATGGCTACACCTTC,CASSYSEGWGRYGYTF
.,.,TRBV4-2,TRBJ1-1,TGTGCCAGCAGCCAACTTGGACTGAACACTGAAGCTTTCTTT,CASSQLGLNTEAFF
once,TRBD1,TRBV30,TRBJ2-3,TGTGCCTGGGGGACAGGGGTCACAGATACGCAGTATTTT,CAWGTGVTDTQYF
.,TRBD1,TRBV2,TRBJ2-3,TGTGCCAGCAGTCAGACAGGGGGCACAGATACGCAGTATTTT,CASSQTGGTDTQYF
.,TRBD2,TRBV6-4,TRBJ2-1,TGTGCCAGCAGTCTGTTTTATGGGGGGGAGGTCGATGAGCAGTTCTTC,CASSLFYGGEVDEQFF
.,.,TRBV18,TRBJ1-1,TGTGCCAGCTCACCACCCGCAGGATTAGGGACTGAAGCTTTCTTT,CASSPPAGLGTEAFF
.,TRBD1,TRBV7-3,TRBJ2-2,TGTGCCAGCAGCTCCACAGGGGGGAACACCGGGGAGCTGTTTTTT,CASSSTGGNTGELFF
.,.,TRBV9,TRBJ2-7,TGTGCCAGCAGCCCCAGTCTCGGGAGTACCTACGAGCAGTACTTC,CASSPSLGSTYEQYF
.,TRBD1,TRBV7-8,TRBJ2-1,TGTGCCAGCAGCTTAGTGTTAGGGGACAGGGGCCACAATGAGCAGTTCTTC,CASSLVLGDRGHNEQFF
.,.,TRBV29-1,TRBJ2-1,TGCAGCGTCCACGGGGACTTCCCAGGGGGTGTGGTCAATGAGCAGTTCTTC,CSVHGDFPGGVVNEQFF
few,TRBD2,TRBV5-6,TRBJ2-7,TGTGCCAGCAGCTGGGGACTAGCGGGGGGGACCTACGAGCAGTACTTC,CASSWGLAGGTYEQYF
.,TRBD1,TRBV4-1,TRBJ1-2,TGCGCCAGCAGCCAAGACAGGGGGTCTGGATATGGCTACACCTTC,CASSQDRGSGYGYTF
.,TRBD1,TRBV7-6,TRBJ1-1,TGTGCCAGCAGCCAGGGACAGGGGATCGCTGAAGCTTTCTTT,CASSQGQGIAEAFF
.,TRBD2,TRBV19,TRBJ2-1,TGTGCCAGTAGTATGTTGACTAGCGGGGACACCGCCTACAATGAGCAGTTCTTC,CASSMLTSGDTAYNEQFF
.,.,TRBV11-2,TRBJ2-3,TGTGCCAGCAGCCCCAGTGGGGGCCGGGCAGATACGCAGTATTTT,CASSPSGGRADTQYF
.,.,TRBV29-1,TRBJ1-3,TGCAGCGTTGAAGAATTCGTAGGGTTTGGAAACACCATATATTTT,CSVEEFVGFGNTIYF
.,.,TRBV4-1,TRBJ1-1,TGCGCCAGCAGCCAAGATCATGGCAGTGAATACACTGAAGCTTTCTTT,CASSQDHGSEYTEAFF
.,TRBD1,TRBV7-9,TRBJ2-3,TGTGCCAGCAGCTTATCGCTATATAACCGGGACAGAAGTGGTACGCAGTATTTT,CASSLSLYNRDRSGTQYF
.,.,TRBV10-3,TRBJ2-2,TGTGCCACAGAAACGGCGGACGGCCGACCCTCCGGGGAGCTGTTTTTT,CATETADGRPSGELFF
.,TRBD2,TRBV4-1,TRBJ2-5,TGCGCCAGCAGCCTAGGACTAGCGGGTCAAGAGACCCAGTACTTC,CASSLGLAGQETQYF
.,.,TRBV5-1,TRBJ1-1,TGCGCCAGCAGGGTAGGGGGGCTGGCTGAAGCTTTCTTT,CASRVGGLAEAFF
once,.,TRBV9,TRBJ2-2,TGTGCCAGCAGCGTAGCTGACTACAACACCGGGGAGCTGTTTTTT,CASSVADYNTGELFF
.,.,TRBV30,TRBJ2-3,TGTGCCTGGCGTTTTAGGGTAACAGATACGCAGTATTTT,CAWRFRVTDTQYF
.,.,TRBV10-3,TRBJ2-2,TGTGCCATCAGTGCCTACCCGAACACCGGGGAGCTGTTTTTT,CAISAYPNTGELFF
.,.,TRBV27,TRBJ2-1,TGTGCCAGCAGTTCCGGGACTTCTGGGCATGAGCAGTTCTTC,CASSSGTSGHEQFF
.,.,TRBV9,TRBJ2-5,TGTGCCAGCAGCGCCCCCGTGTCTGGGCCATGGGAGACCCAGTACTTC,CASSAPVSGPWETQYF
.,TRBD2,TRBV9,TRBJ2-7,TGTGCCAGCAGCGTAGCCAGCGGGGGACTCTACGAGCAGTACTTC,CASSVASGGLYEQYF
.,.,TRBV9,TRBJ2-7,TGTGCCAGCAGCGGACGGACCTACGAGCAGTACTTC,CASSGRTYEQYF
.,.,TRBV5-6,TRBJ1-2,TGTGCCAGCAGCTCCCTCACCAGACAGGTAGTGTCTGGCTACACCTTC,CASSSLTRQVVSGYTF
.,TRBD1,TRBV4-3,TRBJ1-4,TGCGCCAGCAGTCCGGTCAATCAATCAGGGGGGCATGAAAAACTGTTTTTT,CASSPVNQSGGHEKLFF
.,TRBD1,TRBV10-3,TRBJ1-2,TGTGCCATCAGTGACCGGGACAGGGGGGCTAACTATGGCTACACCTTC,CAISDRDRGANYGYTF
.,.,TRBV7-9,TRBJ2-5,TGTGCCACCGAGACCGGGACTCCGTACCAAGAGACCCAGTACTTC,CATETGTPYQETQYF
few,.,TRBV5-4,TRBJ1-3,TGTGCCAGCAGCTTGGATGGCGAGGAGGTCACCATATATTTT,CASSLDGEEVTIYF
.,.,TRBV25-1,TRBJ1-2,TGTGCCAGCAGTGATCCGTTACAGGGCGACCTAGATGGCTATGGCTACACCTTC,CASSDPLQGDLDGYGYTF
.,.,TRBV7-6,TRBJ2-2,TGTGCCAGCAGCCCGACCGGGGAGCTGTTTTTT,CASSPTGELFF
.,.,TRBV6-5,TRBJ1-2,TGTGCCAGCAGTTACCGTTCGCCGGGGTATGGCTACACCTTC,CASSYRSPGYGYTF
.,.,TRBV6-4,TRBJ2-5,TGTGCCAGCAGTGACGGGACAGCCGGGGGGCCCCAGTACTTC,CASSDGTAGGPQYF
.,.,TRBV5-6,TRBJ1-6,TGTGCCAGCAGCTTGGCGGCAGGGAGCTCCTATAATTCACCCCTCCACTTT,CASSLAAGSSYNSPLHF
.,TRBD1,TRBV10-3,TRBJ1-2,TGTGCCATTCACCAGGGACAGGGACGGGGCCGGGGCTACACCTTC,CAIHQGQGRGRGYTF
.,.,TRBV10-2,TRBJ1-1,TGCGCCAGCAGAGAAACAGGCCTCACTGAAGCTTTCTTT,CASRETGLTEAFF
.,.,TRBV2,TRBJ2-5,TGTGCCAGCAGTGATAGGAGTGACGCCAGGACCCAGTACTTC,CASSDRSDARTQYF
.,TRBD1,TRBV5-1,TRBJ2-5,TGCGCCAGCAAGGCGTCGGACAGGGGCCAAGAGACCCAGTACTTC,CASKASDRGQETQYF
.,.,TRBV7-9,TRBJ2-2,TGTGCCAGCAGCTTTGGGGGAAGCACCGGGGAGCTGTTTTTT,CASSFGGSTGELFF
.,TRBD1,TRBV5-1,TRBJ1-2,TGCGCCAGCAGCCCCAGGCAGGGGGCGGTCTATGGCTACACCTTC,CASSPRQGAVYGYTF
.,TRBD2,TRBV7-8,TRBJ2-1,TGTGCCAGCAGCTTAGTAGGGACTAACAGGTACAATGAGCAGTTCTTC,CASSLVGTNRYNEQFF
.,.,TRBV27,TRBJ1-1,TGTGCCAGCAGTAAACGACAAGTGAACACTGAAGCTTTCTTT,CASSKRQVNTEAFF
.,.,TRBV7-9,TRBJ2-7,TGTGCCAGCAGCTCTCCGGGCCACCCCAGGTCCTACGAGCAGTACTTC,CASSSPGHPRSYEQYF
.,TRBD1,TRBV2,TRBJ2-3,TGTGCCACCCTGGGCTCAGGGGGCAGGGCAGATACGCAGTATTTT,CATLGSGGRADTQYF
once,.,TRBV11-2,TRBJ2-7,TGTGCCAGCAGCTTTAGCCCCGACCGCTCCTACGAGCAGTACTTC,CASSFSPDRSYEQYF
.,.,TRBV7-9,TRBJ2-3,TGTGCCAGCAGCCCCCCAAACGTTACTAGCACAGATACGCAGTATTTT,CASSPPNVTSTDTQYF
.,TRBD2,TRBV6-5,TRBJ2-1,TGTGCCAGCAGTTATAGCGGGAGGGGCAATGAGCAGTTCTTC,CASSYSGRGNEQFF
.,.,TRBV19,TRBJ2-7,TGTGCCAGTAGTATCGACGACAGGAGCTCCTACGAGCAGTACTTC,CASSIDDRSSYEQYF
.,.,TRBV5-1,TRBJ2-1,TGCGCCAGCAGCCCCTGGACAGACTCCTACAATGAGCAGTTCTTC,CASSPWTDSYNEQFF